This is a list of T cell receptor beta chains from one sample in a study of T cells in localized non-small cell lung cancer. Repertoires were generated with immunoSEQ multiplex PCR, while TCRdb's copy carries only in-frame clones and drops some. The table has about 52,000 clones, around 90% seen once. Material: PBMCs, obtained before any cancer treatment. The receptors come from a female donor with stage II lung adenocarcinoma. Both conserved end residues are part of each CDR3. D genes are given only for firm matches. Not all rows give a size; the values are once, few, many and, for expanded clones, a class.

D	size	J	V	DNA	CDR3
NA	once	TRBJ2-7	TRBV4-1	TGCGCCAGCAGCCAAGACCCCCAGACTAGAACCTACGAGCAGTACTTC	CASSQDPQTRTYEQYF
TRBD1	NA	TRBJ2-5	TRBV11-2	TGTGCCAGCAGCCCCCGGACAGGGCAAGAGACCCAGTACTTC	CASSPRTGQETQYF
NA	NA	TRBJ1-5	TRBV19	TGTGCCATAGGACACATAAATCAGCCCCAGCATTTT	CAIGHINQPQHF
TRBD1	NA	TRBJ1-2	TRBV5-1	TGCGCCAGCAGCTCGGACAGGGGCAATGGCTACACCTTC	CASSSDRGNGYTF
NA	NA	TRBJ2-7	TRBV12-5	TGTGCTAGTGGAACAGGACTCCCCGAGCAGTACTTC	CASGTGLPEQYF
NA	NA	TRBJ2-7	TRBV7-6	TGTGCCAGCAGCTTATACGGTCCTAGCGAGGGAGGCGAGCAGTACTTC	CASSLYGPSEGGEQYF
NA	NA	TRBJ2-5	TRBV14	TGTGCCAGCAGCCAAGGAACCCGGGAGACCCAGTACTTC	CASSQGTRETQYF
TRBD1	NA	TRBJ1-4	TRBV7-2	TGTGCCAGCAGCTTAGAAATTATCTTGGGACAGGGGGATGAAAAACTGTTTTTT	CASSLEIILGQGDEKLFF
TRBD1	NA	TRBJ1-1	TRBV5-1	TGCGCCAGCAGTCCCGGACAGGGAGGGACTGAAGCTTTCTTT	CASSPGQGGTEAFF
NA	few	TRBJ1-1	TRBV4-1	TGCGCCAGCAGCCAACCTGGACGGCAGCATGAAGCTTTCTTT	CASSQPGRQHEAFF
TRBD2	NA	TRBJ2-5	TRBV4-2	TGTGCCAGCAGCCAAGCTAGCGGGGGTTCCCAAGAGACCCAGTACTTC	CASSQASGGSQETQYF
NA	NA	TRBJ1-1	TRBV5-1	TGCGCCAGCAGCTTACACAGTCGAGACACTGAAGCTTTCTTT	CASSLHSRDTEAFF
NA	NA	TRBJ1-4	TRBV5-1	TGCGCCAGCAGCTTGGGCCCTTCTAATGAAAAACTGTTTTTT	CASSLGPSNEKLFF
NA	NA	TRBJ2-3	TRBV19	TGTGCCAGTAGTTCCGGAGAAGGCCTCAGCAGGGCGGCAGATACGCAGTATTTT	CASSSGEGLSRAADTQYF
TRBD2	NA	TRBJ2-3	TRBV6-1	TGTGCCAGCAGTGAAGCCCCTGTGGGGCGGGGGGCTCGATCCCCCTCTACGCAGTATTTT	CASSEAPVGRGARSPSTQYF
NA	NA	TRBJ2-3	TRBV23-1	TGCGCCAGCAGTCACCCGTGGGGGTTTGTCACGGATACGCAGTATTTT	CASSHPWGFVTDTQYF
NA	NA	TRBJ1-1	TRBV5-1	TGCGCCAGCAGCCTTTCTGCGGGCGCCGGCACTGAAGCTTTCTTT	CASSLSAGAGTEAFF
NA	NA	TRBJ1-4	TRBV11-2	TGTGCCAGCAGGAGACCGGGAGTTAATGAAAAACTGTTTTTT	CASRRPGVNEKLFF
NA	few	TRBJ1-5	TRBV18	TGTGCCAGCTCCCCCAATGTAAATCAGCCCCAGCATTTT	CASSPNVNQPQHF
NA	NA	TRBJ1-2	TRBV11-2	TGTGCCAGCAGCTCGTCAGGGGCCCTTTATGGCTACACCTTC	CASSSSGALYGYTF
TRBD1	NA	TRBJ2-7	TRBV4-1	TGCGCCAGCAGCCAGGACAGGGTTGGCGAGCAGTACTTC	CASSQDRVGEQYF
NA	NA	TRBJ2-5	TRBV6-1	TGTGCCAGCAGCGCACGGGGTGGGGGGCCCCAGTACTTC	CASSARGGGPQYF
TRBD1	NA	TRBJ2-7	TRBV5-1	TGCGCCAGCAGCTGGAGGGACAGGGGCGGCGAGCAGTACTTC	CASSWRDRGGEQYF
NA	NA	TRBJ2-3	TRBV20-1	TGCAGTGCTCAGATTAGCGATACGCAGTATTTT	CSAQISDTQYF
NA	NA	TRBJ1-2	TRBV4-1	TGCGCCAGCAGCAACATGGACTATGGCTACACCTTC	CASSNMDYGYTF
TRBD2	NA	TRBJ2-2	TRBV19	TGTGCCAGTGGACTAGCGGGGGGGCCGGGCACCGGGGAGCTGTTTTTT	CASGLAGGPGTGELFF
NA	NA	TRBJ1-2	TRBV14	TGTGCCAGCAGCCAATATCAGACAGGTGGCTACACCTTC	CASSQYQTGGYTF
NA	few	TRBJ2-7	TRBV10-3	TGTGCCATCAGTGGTGCAGATTCGGTGGGGTCCTACGAGCAGTACTTC	CAISGADSVGSYEQYF
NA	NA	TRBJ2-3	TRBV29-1	TGCAGCGTTGAAGTGGGCCGCACAAATACGCAGTATTTT	CSVEVGRTNTQYF
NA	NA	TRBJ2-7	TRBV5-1	TGCGCCAGCAGCGGGGAGACCTACGAGCAGTACTTC	CASSGETYEQYF
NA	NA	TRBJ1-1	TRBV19	TGTGCCAGTAGTCCCCCCGGGCGGAGGGCTTTCTTT	CASSPPGRRAFF
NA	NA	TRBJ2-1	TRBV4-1	TGCGCCAGCGGGGTGGCTAGCAACCGCTACAATGAGCAGTTCTTC	CASGVASNRYNEQFF
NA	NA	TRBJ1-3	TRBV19	TGTGCCAGTAGAGATCAGAACTCTGGAAACACCATATATTTT	CASRDQNSGNTIYF
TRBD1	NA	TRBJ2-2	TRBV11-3	TGTGCCAGCAGCTTAAGGACAGGGAACACCGGGGAGCTGTTTTTT	CASSLRTGNTGELFF
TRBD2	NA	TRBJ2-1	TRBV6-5	TGTGCCTGCCTGTCCCCCGGGGGGGCCAATGAGCAGTTCTTC	CACLSPGGANEQFF
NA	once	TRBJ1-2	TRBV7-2	TGTGCCAGCAGCTTAGACCCAGGGTCCCCCTATGGCTACACCTTC	CASSLDPGSPYGYTF
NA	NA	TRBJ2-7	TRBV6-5	TGTGCCAGCAAACCGGGACTGAGCTCCTACGAGCAGTACTTC	CASKPGLSSYEQYF
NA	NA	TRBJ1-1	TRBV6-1	TGTGCCAGCAAGGATGACACTGAAGCTTTCTTT	CASKDDTEAFF
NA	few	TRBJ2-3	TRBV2	TGTGCAGAGAGCCAGGAATATGGTACGCAGTATTTT	CAESQEYGTQYF
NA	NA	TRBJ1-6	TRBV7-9	TGTGCCTCTGCCTCTGGGACTCATAATTCACCCCTCCACTTT	CASASGTHNSPLHF
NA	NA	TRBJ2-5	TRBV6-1	TGTGCCAGCAGTGAGGGAGAACAGGGACTAAGAAAGACCCAGTACTTC	CASSEGEQGLRKTQYF
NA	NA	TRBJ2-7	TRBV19	TGTGCCAGTAGCCCCACGGGACGGTCCTACGAGCAGTACTTC	CASSPTGRSYEQYF
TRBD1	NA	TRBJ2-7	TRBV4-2	TGTGCCAGCAGCCAAGTTGGGACAGGGCTCTACGAGCAGTACTTC	CASSQVGTGLYEQYF
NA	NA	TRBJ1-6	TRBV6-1	TGTGCCAGCAGTGAAGTGACCGGGGCTCGGTCACCCCTCCACTTT	CASSEVTGARSPLHF
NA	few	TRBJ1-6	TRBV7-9	TGTGCCAGCAGCTCCGACAGAAATAATTCACCCCTCCACTTT	CASSSDRNNSPLHF
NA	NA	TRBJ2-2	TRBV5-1	TGCGCCAGCAGGTCTACCCGGGGGTCAGGCACCGGGGAGCTGTTTTTT	CASRSTRGSGTGELFF
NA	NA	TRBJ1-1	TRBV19	TGTGCCAGTAGTATAACGGGGGAGAGTAGGGCTTTCTTT	CASSITGESRAFF
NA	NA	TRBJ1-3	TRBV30	TGTGCCGGCGACGGGGCCACCATATATTTT	CAGDGATIYF
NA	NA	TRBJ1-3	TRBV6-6	TGTGCCAGCAGTCCAGGGACTTCTGGAAACACCATATATTTT	CASSPGTSGNTIYF